Below, one TCR beta chain is given with its context. Its antigen is currently unknown. The data belong to a study of regulatory and conventional T cells in RAG deficiency. General observations from the study: Patient subsets had shorter CDR3s; Omenn Treg-Tconv overlap exceeded 80%. Control T-cell subsets had markedly higher Shannon entropy and lower Simpson indices than RAG-deficient patients. Sorted Omenn CD25-high CD127-low cells may not be bona fide Tregs.

The sorted conventional CD4+ T cells were CD25-low and CD127-high, with genomic DNA sequenced. There are 11 residues in the CDR3. CDR1 is GTSNPN, CDR2 SVGIG, per germline (reference sequence). Trimming took 7 bases from V and 1 from J, leaving 7 bases between them. Generated by immunoSEQ multiplex PCR, the TCRdb table keeps only in-frame clones and is missing some. The sample has about 29,000 clones; around 96% are singletons. These data are also associated with another study on regulatory T cells. From that study: The PCR used 52 TRBV and 13 TRBJ primers.

This sequence joins TRBV30 and TRBJ1-1; D uncertain. The receptor's source is a human donor in good health. Specimen: CD25- CD4+ T cells sorted from blood. Here the CDR3 reads CALRGNTEAFF. The CDR3 DNA follows: TGTGCCTTGCGGGGGAACACTGAAGCTTTCTTT.